This TCR beta chain derives from a study of blood T cell repertoires in COVID-19. Study-level background: The samples span acute and convalescent COVID-19 from the United States, Italy and Spain. From T cells, B-cell-depleted T cells, or PBMCs came the material, which was cDNA or gDNA.

Trimming cost V 3 bases and J 6 bases; bases outside gene matches: 7. Germline V gene data show CDR1 as LNHNV and CDR2 as YYDKDF (reference sequence). This CDR3 has 15 amino acids. Authors' data handling: Amplifying reference gene primers gave estimates of nucleated cell counts. TCRdb keeps only in-frame clones here, not all; method: immunoSEQ multiplex PCR. The V and J calls and the clone size are those of that table, but D and trimming were determined from the DNA. The table lists about 47,000 clones, roughly 86% of them singletons. Material: peripheral blood. The TCR sequence derives from a man of 80 years or more with active or convalescent COVID-19. This chain links TRBV15 with TRBJ1-4; TRBD1 agrees at 7 bases. CDR3 sequence reads: CATSSRQGKDEKLFF. The CDR3 DNA reads TGTGCCACCAGCAGCCGACAGGGAAAGGATGAAAAACTGTTTTTT.